This passage covers 17 T cell receptor beta chains from one sample sequenced in a study of blood T cell repertoires in COVID-19. Only in-frame clones appear in the TCRdb table, and some are missing; sequencing was by immunoSEQ multiplex PCR. The repertoire includes around 99,000 clones, about 78% of them detected once, and around 4% sits in the top ten. The sample consisted of peripheral blood. These receptor sequences come from a human donor in a cohort sampled during active or convalescent COVID-19.

This clone was counted between two and nine times. This chain joins TRBV7-6 and TRBJ1-6; TRBD1 is a possible D gene (5 bases). The CDR3 totals 19 residues. Germline V gene lookup returns CDR1 SGHVS and CDR2 FNYEAQ. Deletions cut 5 bases from V and 5 bases from J, with 25 bases between. CDR3 sequence reads: CASSPRPGGTGPNNSPLHF. The CDR3 region has the DNA TGTGCCAGCAGCCCGCGCCCCGGGGGGACGGGACCGAATAATTCACCCCTCCACTTT.

V gene TRBV5-6 combines with J gene TRBJ1-1; D perhaps matches TRBD1 (6 bases). There are 14 residues in the CDR3. In germline, CDR1 is SGHDT, CDR2 YYEEEE. V lost 4 bases to trimming and J lost 1 base, with 11 bases between them. In DNA form, the CDR3 reads TGTGCCAGCAGCAGGACAGTAAAGAACACTGAAGCTTTCTTT. Translation gives CASSRTVKNTEAFF. The entire variable domain, with the rest obtained from reference TRBV5-6 and TRBJ1-1, is as follows: DAGVTQSPTHLIKTRGQQVTLRCSPKSGHDTVSWYQQALGQGPQFIFQYYEEEERQRGNFPDRFSGHQFPNYSSELNVNALLLGDSALYLCASSRTVKNTEAFFGQGTRLTVV.

This rearrangement joins TRBV19 to TRBJ1-3; D is ambiguous. There are 16 residues in the CDR3. Per the germline V gene, CDR1 is LNHDA and CDR2 is SQIVND (reference sequence). The V end lost 1 base, the J end lost 1 base, and 11 bases lay between the germline ends. The CDR3 DNA sequence: TGTGCCAGTAGTATAGGTCACAGCATTTCTGGAAACACCATATATTTT. This encodes CASSIGHSISGNTIYF.

This sequence joins TRBV6-5 and TRBJ2-7, with 12 bases identical to TRBD2. CDR3 size: 14 residues. Germline assignment: CDR1 MNHEY and CDR2 SVGAGI. J gave up 9 bases and V 5 bases, and 8 bases lay outside the gene matches. The CDR3 region is CASSTTSGRLGQYF. The CDR3 bases are TGTGCCAGCAGTACGACTAGCGGGAGATTAGGGCAGTACTTC.

The gene calls are TRBV7-2 and TRBJ2-5; TRBD2 aligns across 11 bases. The CDR3 length is 16 residues. V was pared by 2 bases and J by 5 bases, with 7 bases of the junction left unmatched. Germline-derived CDR1 and CDR2 are SGHTA and FQGNSA. CDR3 coding DNA: TGTGCCAGCAGCTTAACACCACTAGCGGGGGTGGAGACCCAGTACTTC. Translated: CASSLTPLAGVETQYF.

There are many counts of this clone. The V call is TRBV5-8, the J call TRBJ1-4, with 9 nucleotides matching TRBD1. The CDR3 is 15 residues long. CDR1 and CDR2 from the germline V gene are SGHTS and YDEGEE. V lost 2 bases and J lost 3; bases outside the gene matches: 2. The CDR3, as DNA: TGTGCCAGCAGCTTAAGGACAGGGGCTAATGAAAAACTGTTTTTT. As protein: CASSLRTGANEKLFF.

This clone was recorded once. V gene TRBV4-1 combines with J gene TRBJ2-3; the D gene is possibly TRBD1 (6 bases). The CDR3 runs 19 residues. From germline, CDR1 is MGHRA and CDR2 YSYEKL. The V end lost 0 bases, the J end lost 0 bases, and 19 bases lay between the germline ends. CDR3 nucleotides: TGCGCCAGCAGCCAAGATGGAGGCTTGGGGGCGCCAAGCACAGATACGCAGTATTTT. Protein sequence: CASSQDGGLGAPSTDTQYF.

The chain recombines TRBV9 with TRBJ2-2; 9 bases match TRBD1. In germline, CDR1 is SGDLS, CDR2 YYNGEE. This CDR3 comprises 17 residues. V dropped 3 bases and J dropped 2; count of bases not matched to a gene: 8. The CDR3 bases are TGTGCCAGCAGCGGCCTAGACAGGGGGGCAAACACCGGGGAGCTGTTTTTT. Translating it yields CASSGLDRGANTGELFF. Using reference TRBV9 and TRBJ2-2 for the parts outside the CDR3, the full variable domain is DSGVTQTPKHLITATGQRVTLRCSPRSGDLSVYWYQQSLDQGLQFLIQYYNGEERAKGNILERFSAQQFPDLHSELNLSSLELGDSALYFCASSGLDRGANTGELFFGEGSRLTVL.

The rearrangement joins TRBV6-5 to TRBJ1-5; tentatively, D is TRBD1 (6 bases). The CDR3 runs 14 residues. CDR1 is MNHEY, CDR2 SVGAGI, per germline. V was cut by 6 bases and J by 2 bases, with 11 bases left in between. CDR3 bases: TGTGCCAGCAGCCGAAACAGGGGCAATCAGCCCCAGCATTTT. Its translation: CASSRNRGNQPQHF.

V is TRBV6-2 or TRBV6-3 and J is TRBJ2-5; the D gene is possibly TRBD2 (6 bases). The CDR3 has 15 amino acids. CDR1 and CDR2 from the germline V gene are MNHEY and SVGEGT. Trimming cost V 2 bases and J 5 bases, with 15 bases left between them. CDR3 sequence: CASSYRRGSPETQYF. CDR3 sequence (DNA): TGTGCCAGCAGTTACCGGAGGGGCAGTCCGGAGACCCAGTACTTC.

The rearrangement joins TRBV9 to TRBJ2-1, with 16 bases matching TRBD2. V was pared by 6 bases and J by 8 bases, with 14 bases of the junction left unmatched. There are 18 residues in the CDR3. CDR1 is SGDLS and CDR2 is YYNGEE in the germline V gene. CDR3 coding DNA: TGTGCCAGCACCGTGGGACTAGCGGGAGGGGGCCCCCGGGATGAGCAGTTCTTC. Translated, it gives CASTVGLAGGGPRDEQFF.

A few counts support this clone. V gene TRBV28 combines with J gene TRBJ2-1; TRBD2 matches 11 bases. The CDR3 length is 16 residues. J lost 3 bases, V lost 2 bases, and 3 bases had no gene match. Germline V gene sequence: CDR1 MDHEN, CDR2 SYDVKM. CDR3 amino acids: CASSLIAGGFYNEQFF. The CDR3, as DNA: TGTGCCAGCAGTTTAATAGCGGGAGGGTTCTACAATGAGCAGTTCTTC.

The chain is built from TRBV7-9 and TRBJ1-2; no clear D. CDR3 length: 13 amino acids. Between the trimmed V and J ends, which lost 4 bases and 5 bases, there was a span of 11 bases. CDR1 and CDR2 (germline): SEHNR, FQNEAQ (reference sequence). The DNA for the CDR3 is TGTGCCAGCAGCTCGACTGCCCTGTATGGCTACACCTTC. Protein: CASSSTALYGYTF.

The chain combines TRBV19 with TRBJ1-2; 10 nucleotides agree with TRBD1. The CDR3 spans 15 residues. V lost 4 bases and J lost 8; bases outside the gene matches: 10. Germline V CDR1 and CDR2: LNHDA, SQIVND (reference sequence). CDR3 region: CASSTSDRGTGGYTF. The CDR3 bases are TGTGCCAGTAGTACCTCGGACAGGGGGACGGGGGGCTACACCTTC.

V gene TRBV7-2 combines with J gene TRBJ2-5, with 7 bases matching TRBD1. Germline values: CDR1 SGHTA, CDR2 FQGNSA. Trimming took 4 bases from V and 4 from J; bases not matched to a gene: 6. The CDR3 runs 14 residues. CDR3 amino acids: CASSYTGARETQYF. The CDR3 DNA sequence: TGTGCCAGCAGCTATACAGGGGCGCGAGAGACCCAGTACTTC. Complete variable domain (other parts from reference TRBV7-2 and TRBJ2-5): GAGVSQSPSNKVTEKGKDVELRCDPISGHTALYWYRQSLGQGLEFLIYFQGNSAPDKSGLPSDRFSAERTGGSVSTLTIQRTQQEDSAVYLCASSYTGARETQYFGPGTRLLVL.

This clone was detected only once. V usage is TRBV7-2 and J usage is TRBJ2-5, with TRBD2 matching 14 bases. The CDR3 runs 16 residues. Losses at the gene ends were 4 bases for V and 5 bases for J; bases not matched to a gene: 6. CDR1 is SGHTA, CDR2 FQGNSA, per germline. CDR3 sequence: CASSYGLAGGGETQYF. The CDR3 bases are TGTGCCAGCAGCTACGGACTAGCGGGGGGCGGGGAGACCCAGTACTTC.

The genes are TRBV3-1 (or the pseudogene TRBV3-2) and TRBJ2-1; TRBD2 matches at 7 bases. This CDR3 contains 16 residues. Per the germline V gene, CDR1 is LGHDT and CDR2 is YNNKEL (reference sequence). The J segment lost 2 bases and the V segment lost 4 bases, leaving 8 bases of the junction unmatched. CDR3 loop: CASSRHAGVTYNEQFF. CDR3 nucleotide sequence: TGTGCCAGCAGCCGCCACGCGGGGGTTACCTACAATGAGCAGTTCTTC.